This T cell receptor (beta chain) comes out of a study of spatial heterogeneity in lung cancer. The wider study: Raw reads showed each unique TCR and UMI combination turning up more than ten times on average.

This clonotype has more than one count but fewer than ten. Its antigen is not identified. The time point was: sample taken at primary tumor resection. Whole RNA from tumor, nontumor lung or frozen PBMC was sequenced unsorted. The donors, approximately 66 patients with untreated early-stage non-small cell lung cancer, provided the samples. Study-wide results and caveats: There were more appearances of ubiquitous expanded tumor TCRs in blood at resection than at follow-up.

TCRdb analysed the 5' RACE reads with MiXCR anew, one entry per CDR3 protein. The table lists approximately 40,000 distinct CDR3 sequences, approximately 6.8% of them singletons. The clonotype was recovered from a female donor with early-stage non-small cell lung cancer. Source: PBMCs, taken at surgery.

CDR3 region: CASSSVKRAFF. In DNA form, the CDR3 reads TGTGCCAGCAGTTCCGTCAAAAGAGCTTTCTTT. This chain links TRBV6-5 with TRBJ1-1; no clear D. Trimming left V 4 bases short and J 10 bases short, with 10 bases between. The CDR3 is made up of 11 amino acids. Per germline, CDR1 MNHEY and CDR2 SVGAGI.